This TCR beta chain was sequenced during a study of neurological immune-mediated disorders. Study-wide results and limits: In HTLV-1-associated myelopathy, TCR clonal expansion was greatest, whereas multiple sclerosis had the least, falling below healthy controls.

With 6 bases clipped from V and 8 bases from J, the junction kept 7 bases outside the gene matches. CDR3 length: 15 residues. Time point noted: longitudinal time-point 1 (baseline). PBMCs stored at -80 C, 2 million in total, were the source of the unsorted libraries. This clonotype was counted many times. As yet, its antigen is unknown. The cDNA came from 5'RACE with 10-nucleotide random UMIs. In each sequencing run, over 160 million TCR-beta sequences were generated from 15-18 subjects. One entry per CDR3 protein results from TCRdb running MiXCR on the 5' RACE reads. This table has approximately 70,000 distinct CDR3 sequences, around 9.6% appearing once.

The rearrangement uses TRBV12-3 or TRBV12-4 and TRBJ2-4, with TRBD2 identical over 13 bases. The specimen sequenced was PBMCs. The TCR originated in a man aged 25 to 40 in good health. For the CDR3, the DNA is TGTGCCAGCAGGCCCGCCGGGACTAGCGGGGACATTCAGTACTTC. It translates to CASRPAGTSGDIQYF.